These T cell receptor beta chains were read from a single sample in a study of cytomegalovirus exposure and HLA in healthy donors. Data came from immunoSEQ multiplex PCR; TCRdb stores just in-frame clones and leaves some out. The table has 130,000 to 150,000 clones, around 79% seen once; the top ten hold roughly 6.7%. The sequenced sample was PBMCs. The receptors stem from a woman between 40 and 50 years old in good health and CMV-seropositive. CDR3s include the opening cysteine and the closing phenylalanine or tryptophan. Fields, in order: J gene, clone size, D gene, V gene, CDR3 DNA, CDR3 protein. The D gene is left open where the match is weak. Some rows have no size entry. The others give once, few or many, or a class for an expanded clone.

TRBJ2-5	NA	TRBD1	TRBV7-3	TGTGCCAGCAGCTCGGGACAGGGAGGGGAGACCCAGTACTTC	CASSSGQGGETQYF
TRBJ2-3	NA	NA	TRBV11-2	TGTGCCAGCAGCTTAGTCCTCACAGATACGCAGTATTTT	CASSLVLTDTQYF
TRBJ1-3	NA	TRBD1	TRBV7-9	TGTGCCAGCAGTACCGACAGGGGCTCTGGAAACACCATATATTTT	CASSTDRGSGNTIYF
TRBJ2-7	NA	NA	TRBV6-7	TGTGCCAGCAGCTGTCATCGCGACAGTAATTACTACGAGCAGTACTTC	CASSCHRDSNYYEQYF
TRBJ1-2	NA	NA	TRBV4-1	TGCGCCAGCAGCCATAATTTAAGGGGTGTCTATGGCTACACCTTC	CASSHNLRGVYGYTF
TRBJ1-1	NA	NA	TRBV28	TGTGCCAGCGGTCGGGCTTTCTTT	CASGRAFF
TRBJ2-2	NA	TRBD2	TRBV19	TGTGCCAGTAGTATCCCAGCGGGGGGGCCTGGGGAGCTGTTTTTT	CASSIPAGGPGELFF
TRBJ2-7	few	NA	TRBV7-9	TGTGCCAGCAGCCCGCTACGGGAAGAGCAGTACTTC	CASSPLREEQYF
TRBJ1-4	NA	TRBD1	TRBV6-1	TGTGCCAGCAGTGAGTTGACAGGGTACAATGAAAAACTGTTTTTT	CASSELTGYNEKLFF
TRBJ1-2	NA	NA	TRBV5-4	TGTGCCAGCAGCTTGGGTTCGGAGGGGCGGTATGGCTACACCTTC	CASSLGSEGRYGYTF
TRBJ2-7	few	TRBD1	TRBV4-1	TGCGCCAGCAGCCAAGGGACAGGGTTACACGAGCAGTACTTC	CASSQGTGLHEQYF
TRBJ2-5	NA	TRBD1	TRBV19	TGTGCCAGCAAGCCGGGACAGTCAGAGACCCAGTACTTC	CASKPGQSETQYF
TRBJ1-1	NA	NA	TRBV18	TGTGCCAGCTCACCCGTCGTAGGAGGGAACATGAACACTGAAGCTTTCTTT	CASSPVVGGNMNTEAFF
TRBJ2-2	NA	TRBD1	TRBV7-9	TGTGCCAGCAGCCCACGGACAGGGGGCGACAGCACCGGGGAGCTGTTTTTT	CASSPRTGGDSTGELFF
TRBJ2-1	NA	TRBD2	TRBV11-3	TGTGCCAGCAGACCGAGCGGGGGTGAGCAGTTCTTC	CASRPSGGEQFF